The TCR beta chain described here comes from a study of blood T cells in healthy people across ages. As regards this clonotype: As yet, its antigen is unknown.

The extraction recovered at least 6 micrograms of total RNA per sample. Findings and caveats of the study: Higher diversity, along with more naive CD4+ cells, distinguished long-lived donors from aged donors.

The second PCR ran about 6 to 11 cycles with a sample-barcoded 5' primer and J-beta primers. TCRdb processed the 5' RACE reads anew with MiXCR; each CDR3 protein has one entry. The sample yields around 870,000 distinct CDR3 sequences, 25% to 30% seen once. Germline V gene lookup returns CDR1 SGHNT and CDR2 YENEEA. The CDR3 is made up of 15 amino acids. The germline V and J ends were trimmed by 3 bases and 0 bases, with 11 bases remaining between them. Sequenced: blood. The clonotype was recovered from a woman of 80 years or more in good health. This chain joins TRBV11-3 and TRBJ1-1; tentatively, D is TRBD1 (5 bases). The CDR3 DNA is TGTGCCAGCAGCTTGCGGGGGTCGGTGAACACTGAAGCTTTCTTT. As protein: CASSLRGSVNTEAFF.